Presented here are 3 T cell receptor beta chains from one specimen sequenced in a study of tumor-infiltrating lymphocytes in localized non-small cell lung cancer. Profiling relied on immunoSEQ multiplex PCR, and the TCRdb table lists in-frame clones only, not all of them. Of around 6,700 clones listed, roughly 69% are singletons. The sequencing sample was made of uninvolved lung tissue not adjacent to the tumor. The receptors were sampled from a human donor with non-small cell lung cancer.

This clone was counted only a few times. The V gene is TRBV9, the J gene TRBJ2-1; D is perhaps TRBD2 (6 bases). Per germline, CDR1 SGDLS and CDR2 YYNGEE. The CDR3 runs 18 residues. Trimming cost V 0 bases and J 0 bases, with 16 bases left between them. CDR3 residues: CASSVATSHGSSYNEQFF. CDR3 coding DNA: TGTGCCAGCAGCGTAGCAACCAGCCACGGGAGCTCCTACAATGAGCAGTTCTTC.

This clone qualifies as medium-sized. The CDR3 sequence: CAWSVSRGEKLFF. The CDR3 DNA reads as TGTGCCTGGAGTGTATCCAGGGGAGAAAAACTGTTTTTT. The rearrangement uses TRBV30 and TRBJ1-4; D perhaps matches TRBD1 (6 bases). The CDR3 covers 13 residues. Germline V lookup: CDR1 GTSNPN, CDR2 SVGIG (reference sequence). Trimming removed 0 bases at V and 8 bases at J, with 10 bases between.

The rearrangement joins TRBV5-1 to TRBJ1-4, with D possibly being TRBD1 (6 bases). V lost 2 bases, J lost 7 bases, and 15 bases lay in between. Germline CDR1 and CDR2: SGHRS and YFSETQ. The CDR3 totals 15 residues. CDR3 nucleotides: TGCGCCAGCAGCTTCGTGAAGGGGGACGGTGAAAAACTGTTTTTT. It codes for CASSFVKGDGEKLFF.